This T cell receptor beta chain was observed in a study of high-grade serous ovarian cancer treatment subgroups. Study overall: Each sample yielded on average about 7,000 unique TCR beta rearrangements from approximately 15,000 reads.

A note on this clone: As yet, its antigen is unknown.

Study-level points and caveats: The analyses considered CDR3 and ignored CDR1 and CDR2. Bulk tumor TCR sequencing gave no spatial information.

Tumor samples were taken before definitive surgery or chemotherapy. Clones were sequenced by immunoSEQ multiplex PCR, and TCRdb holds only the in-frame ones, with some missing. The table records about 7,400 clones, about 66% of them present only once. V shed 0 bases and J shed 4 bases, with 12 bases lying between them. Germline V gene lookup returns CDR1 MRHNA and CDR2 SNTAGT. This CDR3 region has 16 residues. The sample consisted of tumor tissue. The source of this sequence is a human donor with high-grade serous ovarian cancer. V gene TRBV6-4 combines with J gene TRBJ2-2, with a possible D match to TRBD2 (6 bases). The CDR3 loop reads CASSDSKRVGTGELFF. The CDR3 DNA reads TGTGCCAGCAGTGACTCGAAGCGGGTCGGCACCGGGGAGCTGTTTTTT.